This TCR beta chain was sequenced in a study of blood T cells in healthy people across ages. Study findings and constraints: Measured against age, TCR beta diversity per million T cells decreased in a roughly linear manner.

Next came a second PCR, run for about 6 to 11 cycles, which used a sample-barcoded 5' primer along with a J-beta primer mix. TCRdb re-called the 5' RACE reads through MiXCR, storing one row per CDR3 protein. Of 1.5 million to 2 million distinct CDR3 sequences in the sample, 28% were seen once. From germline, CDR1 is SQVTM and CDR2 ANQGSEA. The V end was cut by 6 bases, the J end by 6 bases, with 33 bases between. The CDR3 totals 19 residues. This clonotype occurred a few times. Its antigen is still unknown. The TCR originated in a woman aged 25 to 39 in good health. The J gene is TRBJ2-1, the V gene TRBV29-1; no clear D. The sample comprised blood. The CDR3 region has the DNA TGCAGCGTCGCCCCTTATAACCCAGTGTTAGTCGGAGAACGCAATGAGCAGTTCTTC. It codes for CSVAPYNPVLVGERNEQFF.